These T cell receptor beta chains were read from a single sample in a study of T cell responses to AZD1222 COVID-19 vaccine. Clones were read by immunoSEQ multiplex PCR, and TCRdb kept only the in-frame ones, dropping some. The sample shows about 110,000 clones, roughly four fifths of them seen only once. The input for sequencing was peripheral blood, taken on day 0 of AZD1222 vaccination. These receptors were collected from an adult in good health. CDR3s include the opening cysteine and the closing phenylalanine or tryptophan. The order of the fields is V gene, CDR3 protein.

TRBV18 CASSPPTSYNEQFF
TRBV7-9 CASSPPLPGGDTEAFF
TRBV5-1 CASSLTGNTGELFF
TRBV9 CASSPAGDRVSYGYTF
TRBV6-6 CASSWNRQETQYF
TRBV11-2 CASSFGGANTGELFF
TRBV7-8 CASTSTVGYNEQFF
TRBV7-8 CASSSRQRNEQFF
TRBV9 CASSPLGSGGYDEQFF
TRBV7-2 CASSEDRGRFYGYTF
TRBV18 CASSPRLHSNYGYTF
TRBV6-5 CASSFRTSGRPDTQYF
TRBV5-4 CASSQATGVQETQYF
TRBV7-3 CASSLGPATGELFF
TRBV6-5 CASSYIRRGASYEQYF
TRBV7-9 CASRPTVGLAGYTGELFF
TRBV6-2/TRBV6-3 CASSYSRGAYNEQFF
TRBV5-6 CASSLYGQVWGQPQHF
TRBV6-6 CASSSRGANTEAFF
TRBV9 CASSVAANSPLHF
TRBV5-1 CASRETGTSGNTIYF
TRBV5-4 CASSLKDRGLSGELFF
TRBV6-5 CASSSDRVFDEQYF
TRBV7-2 CASSLEQDNTEAFF
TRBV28 CATGPQRTSTDTQYF
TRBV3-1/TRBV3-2 CASSQGSALHQPQHF
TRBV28 CASSFSGLVKDTQYF
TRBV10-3 CAISDGGRTYEQYF
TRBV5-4 CASSFDPGQGREKLFF
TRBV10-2 CASSAPGNTEAFF
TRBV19 CASSIRTSGGANEQFF
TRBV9 CASSVPDTDTQYF
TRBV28 CASRARTLDCAF
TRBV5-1 CASSLEGGIEAFF
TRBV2 CASSEKLAGADTQYF
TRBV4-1 CASSQEEQAGEQYF
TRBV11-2 CASSLEFVGLAGVGGYEQYF
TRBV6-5 CASSSGQGSIYEQYF
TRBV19 CASSTAGGGQPQHF
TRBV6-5 CASSGTGYGEQYF
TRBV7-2 CASSLGTGGSYNEQFF